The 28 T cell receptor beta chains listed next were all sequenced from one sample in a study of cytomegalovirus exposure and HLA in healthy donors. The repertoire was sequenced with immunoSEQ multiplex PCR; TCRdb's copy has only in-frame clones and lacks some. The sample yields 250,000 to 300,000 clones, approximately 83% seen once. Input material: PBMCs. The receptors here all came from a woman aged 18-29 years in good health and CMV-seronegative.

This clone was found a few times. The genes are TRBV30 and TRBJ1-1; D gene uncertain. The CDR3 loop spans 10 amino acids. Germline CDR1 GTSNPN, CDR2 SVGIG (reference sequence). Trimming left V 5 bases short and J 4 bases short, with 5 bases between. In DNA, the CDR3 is TGTGCCTGGCAGGTCACTGAAGCTTTCTTT. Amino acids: CAWQVTEAFF.

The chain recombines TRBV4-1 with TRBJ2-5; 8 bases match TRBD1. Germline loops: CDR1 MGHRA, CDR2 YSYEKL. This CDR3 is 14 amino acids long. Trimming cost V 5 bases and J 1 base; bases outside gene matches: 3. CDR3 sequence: CASSGDRGQETQYF. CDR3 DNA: TGCGCCAGCAGCGGTGACAGGGGCCAAGAGACCCAGTACTTC.

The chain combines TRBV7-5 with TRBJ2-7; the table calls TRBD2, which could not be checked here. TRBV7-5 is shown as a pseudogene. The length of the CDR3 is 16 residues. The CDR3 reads CVRSSHLELHSYEQYF. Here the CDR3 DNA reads TGTGTCAGAAGTTCCCACCTTGAACTCCACTCCTACGAGCAGTACTTC.

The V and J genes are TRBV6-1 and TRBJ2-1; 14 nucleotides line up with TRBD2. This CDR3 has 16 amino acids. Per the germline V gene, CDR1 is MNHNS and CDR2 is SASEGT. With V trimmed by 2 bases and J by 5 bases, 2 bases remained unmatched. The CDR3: CASSEWGLAGDNEQFF. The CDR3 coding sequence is TGTGCCAGCAGTGAATGGGGACTAGCGGGAGACAATGAGCAGTTCTTC.

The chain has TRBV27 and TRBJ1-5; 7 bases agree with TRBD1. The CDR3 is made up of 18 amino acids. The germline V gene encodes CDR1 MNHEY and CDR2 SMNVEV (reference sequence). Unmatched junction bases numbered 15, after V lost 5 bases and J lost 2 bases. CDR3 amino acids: CASSPHRTQGLRNQPQHF. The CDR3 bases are TGTGCCAGCAGTCCACACAGGACACAGGGGTTGCGCAATCAGCCCCAGCATTTT.

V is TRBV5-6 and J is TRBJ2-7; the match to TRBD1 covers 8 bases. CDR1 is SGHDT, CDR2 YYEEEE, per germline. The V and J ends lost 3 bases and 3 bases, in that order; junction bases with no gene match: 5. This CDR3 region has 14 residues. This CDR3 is CASSSNGQGYEQYF. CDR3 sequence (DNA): TGTGCCAGCAGCTCCAATGGACAGGGCTACGAGCAGTACTTC.

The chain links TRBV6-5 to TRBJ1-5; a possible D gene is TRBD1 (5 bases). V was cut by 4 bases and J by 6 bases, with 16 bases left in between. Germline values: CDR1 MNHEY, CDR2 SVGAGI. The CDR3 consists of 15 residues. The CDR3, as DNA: TGTGCCAGCAGTTCACTGGGCCAGGGCAGTCAGCCCCAGCATTTT. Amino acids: CASSSLGQGSQPQHF.

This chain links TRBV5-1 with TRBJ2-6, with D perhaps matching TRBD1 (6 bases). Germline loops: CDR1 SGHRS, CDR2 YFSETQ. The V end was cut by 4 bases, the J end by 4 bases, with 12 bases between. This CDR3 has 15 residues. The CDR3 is CASSETGNGANVLTF. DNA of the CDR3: TGCGCCAGCAGCGAAACAGGGAACGGGGCCAACGTCCTGACTTTC.

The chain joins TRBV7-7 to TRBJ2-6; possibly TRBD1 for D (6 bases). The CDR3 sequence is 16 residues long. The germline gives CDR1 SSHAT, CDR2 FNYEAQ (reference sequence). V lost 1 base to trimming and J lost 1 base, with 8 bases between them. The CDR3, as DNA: TGTGCCAGCAGCTTAGAAGGGGGATCTGGGGCCAACGTCCTGACTTTC. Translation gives CASSLEGGSGANVLTF. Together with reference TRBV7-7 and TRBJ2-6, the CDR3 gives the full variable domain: GAGVSQSPRYKVTKRGQDVTLRCDPISSHATLYWYQQALGQGPEFLTYFNYEAQPDKSGLPSDRFSAERPEGSISTLTIQRTEQRDSAMYRCASSLEGGSGANVLTFGAGSRLTVL.

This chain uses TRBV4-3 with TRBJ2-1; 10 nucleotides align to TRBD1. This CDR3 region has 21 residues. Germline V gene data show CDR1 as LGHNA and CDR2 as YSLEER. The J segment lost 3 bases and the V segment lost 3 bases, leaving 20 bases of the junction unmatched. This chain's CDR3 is CASSHPGTGVATDKNYNEQFF. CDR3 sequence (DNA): TGCGCCAGCAGCCACCCCGGGACAGGGGTCGCTACCGACAAGAACTACAATGAGCAGTTCTTC.

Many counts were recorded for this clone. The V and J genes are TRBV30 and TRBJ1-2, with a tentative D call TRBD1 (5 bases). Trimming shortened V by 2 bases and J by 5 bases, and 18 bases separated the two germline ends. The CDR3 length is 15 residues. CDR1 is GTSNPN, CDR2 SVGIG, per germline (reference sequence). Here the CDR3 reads CAWSFTGRPRYGYTF. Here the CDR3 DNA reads TGTGCCTGGAGTTTTACAGGTCGACCGAGGTATGGCTACACCTTC.

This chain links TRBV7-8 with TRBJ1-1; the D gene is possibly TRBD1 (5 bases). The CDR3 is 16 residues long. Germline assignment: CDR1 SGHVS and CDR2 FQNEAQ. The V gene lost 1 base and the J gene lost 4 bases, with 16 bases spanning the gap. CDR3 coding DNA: TGTGCCAGCAGCTTAGGCTCACAGGTCGCCGGCACTGAAGCTTTCTTT. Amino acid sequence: CASSLGSQVAGTEAFF.

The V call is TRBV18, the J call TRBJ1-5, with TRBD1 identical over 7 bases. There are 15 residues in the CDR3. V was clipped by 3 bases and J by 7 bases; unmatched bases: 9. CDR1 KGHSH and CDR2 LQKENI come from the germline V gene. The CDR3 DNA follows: TGTGCCAGCTCACCCTCCGACCCAGGGGGACAGCCCCAGCATTTT. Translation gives CASSPSDPGGQPQHF.

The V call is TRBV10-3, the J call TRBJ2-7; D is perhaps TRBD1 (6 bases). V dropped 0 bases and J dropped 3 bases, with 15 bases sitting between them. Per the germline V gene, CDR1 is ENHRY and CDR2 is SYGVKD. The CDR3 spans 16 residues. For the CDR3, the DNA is TGTGCCATCAGTGAGTCATTCAGGGGAAAGGGCTACGAGCAGTACTTC. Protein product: CAISESFRGKGYEQYF.

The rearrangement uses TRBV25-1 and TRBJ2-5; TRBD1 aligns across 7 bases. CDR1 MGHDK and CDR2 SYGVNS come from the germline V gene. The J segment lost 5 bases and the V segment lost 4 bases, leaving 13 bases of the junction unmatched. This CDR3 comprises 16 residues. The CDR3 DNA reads TGTGCCAGCAGTGGGGGACAGCTAAATCCAAGGGAGACCCAGTACTTC. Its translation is CASSGGQLNPRETQYF.

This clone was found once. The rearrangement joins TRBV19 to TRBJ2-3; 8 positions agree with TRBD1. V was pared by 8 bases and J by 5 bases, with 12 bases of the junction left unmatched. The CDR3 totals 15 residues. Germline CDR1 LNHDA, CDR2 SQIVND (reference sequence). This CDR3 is CASYDRGVTGDTQYF. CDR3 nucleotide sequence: TGTGCCAGTTATGACAGGGGAGTTACCGGAGATACGCAGTATTTT.

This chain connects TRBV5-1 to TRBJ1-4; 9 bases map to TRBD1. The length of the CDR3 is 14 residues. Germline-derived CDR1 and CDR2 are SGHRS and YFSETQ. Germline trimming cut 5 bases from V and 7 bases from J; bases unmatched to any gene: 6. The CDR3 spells CASRTTGGIEKLFF. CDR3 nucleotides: TGCGCCAGCAGAACCACAGGGGGCATTGAAAAACTGTTTTTT.

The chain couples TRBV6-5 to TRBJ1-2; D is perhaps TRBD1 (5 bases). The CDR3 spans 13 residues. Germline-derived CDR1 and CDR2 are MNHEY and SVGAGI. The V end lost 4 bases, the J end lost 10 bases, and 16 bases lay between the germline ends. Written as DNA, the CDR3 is TGTGCCAGCAGTTGGGCCCTCGGGGGTGACTACACCTTC. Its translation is CASSWALGGDYTF.

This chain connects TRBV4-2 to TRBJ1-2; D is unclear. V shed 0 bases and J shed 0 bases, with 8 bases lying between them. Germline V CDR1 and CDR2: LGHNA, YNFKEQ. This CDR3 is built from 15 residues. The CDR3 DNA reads TGTGCCAGCAGCCAAGATGTCAGCGCTAACTATGGCTACACCTTC. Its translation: CASSQDVSANYGYTF.

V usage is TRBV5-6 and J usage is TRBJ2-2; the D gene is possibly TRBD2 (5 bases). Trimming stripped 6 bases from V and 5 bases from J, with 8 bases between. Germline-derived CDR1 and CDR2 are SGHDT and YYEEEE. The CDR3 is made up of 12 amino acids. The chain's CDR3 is CASTRGTGELFF. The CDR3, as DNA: TGTGCCAGCACAAGAGGGACCGGGGAGCTGTTTTTT.

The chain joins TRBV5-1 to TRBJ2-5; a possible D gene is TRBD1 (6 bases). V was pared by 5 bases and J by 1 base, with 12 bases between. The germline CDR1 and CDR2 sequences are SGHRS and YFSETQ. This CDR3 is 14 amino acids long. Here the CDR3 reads CASSFSDSQETQYF. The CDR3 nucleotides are TGCGCCAGCAGTTTTTCGGACAGCCAAGAGACCCAGTACTTC.

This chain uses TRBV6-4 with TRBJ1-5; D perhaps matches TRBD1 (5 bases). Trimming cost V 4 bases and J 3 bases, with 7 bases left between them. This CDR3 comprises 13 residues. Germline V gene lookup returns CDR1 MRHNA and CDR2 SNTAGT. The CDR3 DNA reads TGTGCCAGCAGTGCGACAGACAATCAGCCCCAGCATTTT. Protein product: CASSATDNQPQHF.

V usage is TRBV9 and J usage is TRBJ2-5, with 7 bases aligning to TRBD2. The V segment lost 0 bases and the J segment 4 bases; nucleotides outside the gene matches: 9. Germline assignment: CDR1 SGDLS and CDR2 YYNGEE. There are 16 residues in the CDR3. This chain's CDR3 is CASSVGGAGARETQYF. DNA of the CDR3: TGTGCCAGCAGCGTAGGTGGCGCGGGAGCGCGAGAGACCCAGTACTTC.

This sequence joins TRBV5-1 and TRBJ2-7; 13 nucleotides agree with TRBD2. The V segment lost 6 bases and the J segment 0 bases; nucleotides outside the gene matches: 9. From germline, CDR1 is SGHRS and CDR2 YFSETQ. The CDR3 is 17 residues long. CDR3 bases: TGCGCCAGCACCAGGGGACTAGCGGGGACCTTCTCCTACGAGCAGTACTTC. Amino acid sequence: CASTRGLAGTFSYEQYF.

The CDR3 nucleotides are TGTGCCAGCAGCTTAGACCGACACCAGGATGGCTACACCTTC. Translating it yields CASSLDRHQDGYTF. This chain uses TRBV7-2 with TRBJ1-2; no firm D call. The CDR3 loop spans 14 amino acids. Germline V gives CDR1 SGHTA, CDR2 FQGNSA. Trimming took 1 base from V and 6 from J, leaving 12 bases between them.

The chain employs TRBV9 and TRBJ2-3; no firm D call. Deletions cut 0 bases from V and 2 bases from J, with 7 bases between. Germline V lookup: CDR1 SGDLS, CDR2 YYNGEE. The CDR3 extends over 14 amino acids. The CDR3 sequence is CASSVAAATDTQYF. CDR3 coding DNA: TGTGCCAGCAGCGTAGCGGCGGCCACAGATACGCAGTATTTT.

Written as DNA, the CDR3 is TGTGCCAGCAGCTTACTACGCCCTAAGCACTTTGGCTACACCTTC. This translates into CASSLLRPKHFGYTF. The rearrangement joins TRBV13 to TRBJ1-2; D is undetermined. With 2 bases removed from V and 7 bases from J, the gap between germline ends came to 17 bases. Germline values: CDR1 PRHDT, CDR2 FYEKMQ (reference sequence). The CDR3 spans 15 residues.

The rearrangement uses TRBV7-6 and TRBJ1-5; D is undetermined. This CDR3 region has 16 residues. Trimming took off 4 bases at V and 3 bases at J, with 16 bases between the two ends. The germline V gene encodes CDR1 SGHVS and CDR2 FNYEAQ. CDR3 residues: CASSSHPDKPNQPQHF. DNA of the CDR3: TGTGCCAGCAGCTCCCACCCTGACAAACCCAATCAGCCCCAGCATTTT.